One and the same sample provided the 24 T cell receptor beta chains below, sequenced in a study of blood T cell repertoires in COVID-19. The table came from immunoSEQ multiplex PCR; TCRdb's copy has only in-frame clones and leaves some out. The table has about 100,000 clones, about nine tenths seen once. Sequencing was carried out using peripheral blood. All receptors come from a man aged 65 to 85 with acute or convalescent COVID-19.

The genes are TRBV6-5 and TRBJ1-1; a possible D gene is TRBD1 (6 bases). Between the trimmed V and J ends, which lost 2 bases and 4 bases, there was a span of 17 bases. Per germline, CDR1 MNHEY and CDR2 SVGAGI. The CDR3 is made up of 16 amino acids. The CDR3 DNA reads TGTGCCAGCAGTTACCCCTTGCGGGGGCGGGGCACTGAAGCTTTCTTT. Its translation: CASSYPLRGRGTEAFF.

This chain joins TRBV28 and TRBJ2-7; tentative D call: TRBD2 (5 bases). The CDR3 is 13 amino acids. With 5 bases removed from V and 3 bases from J, the gap between germline ends came to 11 bases. CDR1 and CDR2 from the germline V gene are MDHEN and SYDVKM. CDR3 region: CASSAGIDYEQYF. In DNA form, the CDR3 reads TGTGCCAGCAGTGCCGGGATTGACTACGAGCAGTACTTC.

This chain connects TRBV19 to TRBJ1-1, with 8 bases aligning to TRBD1. With V trimmed by 5 bases and J by 11 bases, 4 bases remained unmatched. The CDR3 runs to 11 residues. Germline V gene sequence: CDR1 LNHDA, CDR2 SQIVND (reference sequence). CDR3 DNA: TGTGCCAGTAGTGACAGGGGCCGGGCTTTCTTT. The encoded protein is CASSDRGRAFF.

The V call is TRBV14, the J call TRBJ2-7; TRBD1 aligns across 7 bases. Germline V gene lookup returns CDR1 SGHDN and CDR2 FVKESK. Trimming at V came to 4 bases and at J to 5 bases, leaving 14 bases not matched to a gene. This CDR3 comprises 16 residues. Written as DNA, the CDR3 is TGTGCCAGCAGCCTAAGAGGAAGGGGGCCCTTCCACGAGCAGTACTTC. It is translated as CASSLRGRGPFHEQYF. The full variable domain, its missing parts supplied by reference TRBV14 and TRBJ2-7, is EAGVTQFPSHSVIEKGQTVTLRCDPISGHDNLYWYRRVMGKEIKFLLHFVKESKQDESGMPNNRFLAERTGGTYSTLKVQPAELEDSGVYFCASSLRGRGPFHEQYFGPGTRLTVT.

V usage is TRBV21-1 and J usage is TRBJ1-2; TRBD1 reflects the table's D call only, with no check against the DNA. TRBV21-1 is tagged as a pseudogene. The CDR3 is 16 amino acids. CDR3 residues: CASSNEGAGSIYGYTF. The CDR3 DNA follows: TGTGCCAGCAGCAACGAAGGGGCAGGTTCCATATATGGCTACACCTTC.

This chain links TRBV7-9 with TRBJ2-7, with D possibly TRBD2 on 7 matching bases. CDR3 size: 16 residues. Germline CDR1 reads SEHNR; CDR2 reads FQNEAQ (reference sequence). Trimming removed 4 bases at V and 2 bases at J, with 18 bases between. The CDR3 DNA follows: TGTGCCAGCAGCTCCCTCCGGGGGGCCCCTCCCTACGAGCAGTACTTC. Translated, it gives CASSSLRGAPPYEQYF.

The chain links TRBV4-1 to TRBJ1-5; 7 positions agree with TRBD1. The CDR3 contains 19 residues. V trimming: 1 base; J trimming: 0 bases; junction bases outside the gene matches: 12. Per the germline V gene, CDR1 is MGHRA and CDR2 is YSYEKL. In DNA, the CDR3 is TGCGCCAGCAGCCAAGTTTGGGACAGACTTTACTCTAGCAATCAGCCCCAGCATTTT. Translating it yields CASSQVWDRLYSSNQPQHF.

The genes are TRBV19 and TRBJ1-3; D might be TRBD1 (5 bases). Per the germline V gene, CDR1 is LNHDA and CDR2 is SQIVND (reference sequence). CDR3 length: 13 amino acids. Trimming took 6 bases from V and 2 from J, leaving 8 bases between them. CDR3 loop: CASRIQAGNTIYF. The CDR3 DNA reads as TGTGCCAGTAGGATACAGGCTGGAAACACCATATATTTT.

This chain links TRBV19 with TRBJ2-7; 7 nucleotides line up with TRBD1. The CDR3 spans 13 residues. Germline CDR1 and CDR2: LNHDA and SQIVND (reference sequence). V trimming: 9 bases; J trimming: 3 bases; junction bases outside the gene matches: 8. CDR3 sequence: CASRGQLGYEQYF. For the CDR3, the DNA is TGTGCCAGCAGGGGACAGTTGGGCTACGAGCAGTACTTC.

CDR3 sequence reads: CASSRTWRMYF. DNA for the CDR3: TGTGCCAGCAGCCGGACTTGGCGGATGTACTTC. The chain recombines TRBV7-9 with TRBJ2-7; maybe TRBD2 (5 bases). The V gene's germline CDR1 is SEHNR and CDR2 FQNEAQ (reference sequence). The V end lost 5 bases, the J end lost 12 bases, and 14 bases lay between the germline ends. This CDR3 has 11 amino acids.

The chain combines TRBV7-3 with TRBJ2-7, with D possibly being TRBD2 (6 bases). Between the trimmed V and J ends, which lost 5 bases and 3 bases, there was a span of 17 bases. CDR3 length equals 15 residues. Germline V gene lookup returns CDR1 SGHTA and CDR2 FQGTGA. CDR3 residues: CASSPLASEGYEQYF. The CDR3 DNA follows: TGTGCCAGCAGCCCCCTAGCTAGCGAGGGCTACGAGCAGTACTTC.

The chain links TRBV11-2 to TRBJ1-2; D might be TRBD1 (6 bases). Germline V gene data show CDR1 as SGHAT and CDR2 as FQNNGV. Trimming cost V 1 base and J 8 bases, with 14 bases left between them. This CDR3 has 14 amino acids. CDR3 sequence reads: CASSLVGGQDGYTF. The CDR3, as DNA: TGTGCCAGCAGCTTAGTGGGGGGGCAGGACGGCTACACCTTC.

J is TRBJ1-1 and V is TRBV10-3; 8 nucleotides align to TRBD1. Germline V gene data show CDR1 as ENHRY and CDR2 as SYGVKD. J lost 4 bases, V lost 2 bases, and 3 bases had no gene match. The CDR3 has 14 amino acids. The CDR3 DNA reads as TGTGCCATCAGTGAGACTACAGGGGGCACTGAAGCTTTCTTT. Translation gives CAISETTGGTEAFF.

This sequence joins TRBV7-2 and TRBJ2-7, with TRBD2 identical over 9 bases. Germline V gene lookup returns CDR1 SGHTA and CDR2 FQGNSA. The V segment lost 3 bases and the J segment 3 bases; nucleotides outside the gene matches: 9. CDR3 length: 16 amino acids. CDR3 coding DNA: TGTGCCAGCAGCTTTGACCGTAGCGGGGGCCACTACGAGCAGTACTTC. This encodes CASSFDRSGGHYEQYF.

The chain combines TRBV5-4 with TRBJ1-4; a weak D match, TRBD1 (5 bases). V was shortened by 2 bases and J by 2 bases, with 7 bases between the two germline ends. The CDR3 totals 14 residues. CDR1 SGHNT and CDR2 YYREEE come from the germline V gene (reference sequence). The CDR3 DNA reads as TGTGCCAGCAGCTTACGACAGACTAATGAAAAACTGTTTTTT. This codes for CASSLRQTNEKLFF.

This chain connects TRBV5-1 to TRBJ2-7, with D maybe TRBD1 (6 bases). The V end lost 0 bases, the J end lost 0 bases, and 13 bases lay between the germline ends. Germline-derived CDR1 and CDR2 are SGHRS and YFSETQ. The CDR3 is 16 amino acids. The CDR3 is CASSLGPLGASYEQYF. For the CDR3, the DNA is TGCGCCAGCAGCTTGGGTCCCCTGGGGGCCTCCTACGAGCAGTACTTC. The full variable domain, completed using reference TRBV5-1 and TRBJ2-7, is KAGVTQTPRYLIKTRGQQVTLSCSPISGHRSVSWYQQTPGQGLQFLFEYFSETQRNKGNFPGRFSGRQFSNSRSEMNVSTLELGDSALYLCASSLGPLGASYEQYFGPGTRLTVT.

In this sample, this clone turned up once. Other DNA sequences within the sample encode an identical CDR3. This chain connects TRBV18 to TRBJ2-7; 7 bases agree with TRBD1. CDR1 KGHSH and CDR2 LQKENI come from the germline V gene. Germline trimming cut 6 bases from V and 2 bases from J; bases unmatched to any gene: 4. The CDR3 consists of 13 residues. The CDR3 sequence is CASSPGQTYEQYF. DNA of the CDR3: TGTGCCAGCTCTCCGGGACAGACCTACGAGCAGTACTTC.

The rearrangement uses TRBV11-2 and TRBJ1-2; 7 nucleotides match TRBD1. Germline lookup yields CDR1 SGHAT and CDR2 FQNNGV. The ends lost 5 bases at V and 8 bases at J; junction bases unmatched: 11. The CDR3 totals 14 residues. As DNA, the CDR3 is TGTGCCAGCAGCCCTACGACAGGGTCTCTCGGCTACACCTTC. This codes for CASSPTTGSLGYTF. The complete variable domain, with remaining parts taken from reference TRBV11-2 and TRBJ1-2, reads EAGVAQSPRYKIIEKRQSVAFWCNPISGHATLYWYQQILGQGPKLLIQFQNNGVVDDSQLPKDRFSAERLKGVDSTLKIQPAKLEDSAVYLCASSPTTGSLGYTFGSGTRLTVV.

This clone was picked up a small number of times. The CDR3 DNA reads TGTGCCAGCAGCCATTTAGGGGCGGTTTACTCTGGAAACACCATATATTTT. It specifies CASSHLGAVYSGNTIYF. This rearrangement joins TRBV7-9 to TRBJ1-3, with D perhaps TRBD1 (5 bases). V was shortened by 5 bases and J by 0 bases, with 17 bases between the two germline ends. Germline CDR1 and CDR2: SEHNR and FQNEAQ (reference sequence). This CDR3 contains 17 residues. Drawing the rest from reference TRBV7-9 and TRBJ1-3, the complete variable domain is DTGVSQNPRHKITKRGQNVTFRCDPISEHNRLYWYRQTLGQGPEFLTYFQNEAQLEKSRLLSDRFSAERPKGSFSTLEIQRTEQGDSAMYLCASSHLGAVYSGNTIYFGEGSWLTVV.

This clone showed up just once. The CDR3, as DNA: TGTGCCAGCAGTTCCTCGGGGGGCTACCTTAATTCACCCCTCCACTTT. Protein product: CASSSSGGYLNSPLHF. The chain couples TRBV27 to TRBJ1-6; tentatively, D is TRBD1 (6 bases). V was shortened by 4 bases and J by 6 bases, with 16 bases between the two germline ends. CDR3 length equals 16 residues. CDR1 MNHEY and CDR2 SMNVEV come from the germline V gene (reference sequence).

CDR3 sequence (DNA): TGTGCCACCAGTGATTTGGGGGGTCTAGCGGGAGTCCCAGATACGCAGTATTTT. Protein product: CATSDLGGLAGVPDTQYF. The genes are TRBV24-1 and TRBJ2-3, with TRBD2 matching over 10 bases. Germline values: CDR1 KGHDR, CDR2 SFDVKD. V was clipped by 0 bases and J by 4 bases; unmatched bases: 9. This CDR3 is built from 18 residues.

The rearrangement links TRBV5-4 to TRBJ2-3; no clear D. The V end was cut by 2 bases, the J end by 2 bases, with 6 bases between. The CDR3 is 13 residues long. From germline, CDR1 is SGHNT and CDR2 YYREEE (reference sequence). The DNA for the CDR3 is TGTGCCAGCAGCTTCGTCCCCACAGATACGCAGTATTTT. This gives the protein CASSFVPTDTQYF.

The V gene is TRBV10-1, the J gene TRBJ2-2; D ambiguous. V was shortened by 4 bases and J by 1 base, with 7 bases between the two germline ends. The CDR3 loop spans 14 amino acids. CDR1 WNHNN and CDR2 SYGVQD come from the germline V gene (reference sequence). This CDR3 is CASSVNRNTGELFF. The DNA of the CDR3 is TGCGCCAGCAGTGTTAACAGGAACACCGGGGAGCTGTTTTTT.

The chain joins TRBV7-8 to TRBJ1-5; no clear D gene. Germline V gene sequence: CDR1 SGHVS, CDR2 FQNEAQ. Trimming removed 1 base from V and 6 bases from J, with 16 bases in between. The CDR3 runs 16 residues. CDR3 loop: CASSLDQRRAGQPQHF. The DNA for the CDR3 is TGTGCCAGCAGCTTAGATCAGAGGCGGGCGGGTCAGCCCCAGCATTTT.